The next 26 T cell receptor beta chains were all read from a single sample in a study of cytotoxic CD8 clonotypes in ibrutinib-treated CLL. Profiling relied on immunoSEQ multiplex PCR, and the TCRdb table lists in-frame clones only, not all of them. The sample contains about 76,000 clones, roughly 83% of which appear only once. The sample was PBMCs, taken after 24 months of ibrutinib treatment. These receptors originate from a human donor with chronic lymphocytic leukemia.

The V gene is TRBV6-5, the J gene TRBJ2-2; no firm D call. V was cut by 2 bases and J by 4 bases, with 8 bases left in between. The CDR3 consists of 14 residues. From germline, CDR1 is MNHEY and CDR2 SVGAGI. The CDR3 nucleotides are TGTGCCAGCAGTTACACCAGCCGCACCGGGGAGCTGTTTTTT. Amino acid sequence: CASSYTSRTGELFF.

The rearrangement links TRBV9 to TRBJ1-2, with D unclear. The germline V gene has CDR1 SGDLS and CDR2 YYNGEE. The CDR3 contains 13 residues. Trimming stripped 0 bases from V and 0 bases from J, with 3 bases between. Here the CDR3 DNA reads TGTGCCAGCAGCGTAGGTCCTAACTATGGCTACACCTTC. This gives the protein CASSVGPNYGYTF.

The chain is built from TRBV19 and TRBJ1-4; D not certain. Germline lookup yields CDR1 LNHDA and CDR2 SQIVND (reference sequence). This CDR3 comprises 16 residues. V dropped 3 bases and J dropped 0 bases, with 11 bases sitting between them. The DNA of the CDR3 is TGTGCCAGTAGTATGGGCCCCACTTCAACTAATGAAAAACTGTTTTTT. It codes for CASSMGPTSTNEKLFF.

The rearrangement uses TRBV12-5 and TRBJ2-3; TRBD1 matches at 9 bases. The CDR3 loop spans 15 amino acids. The V and J ends lost 1 base and 1 base, in that order; junction bases with no gene match: 0. Germline CDR1 and CDR2: LGHNT and FRNRAP. The CDR3, as DNA: TGTGCTAGTGGTTTGGGGACAGGGGGCACAGATACGCAGTATTTT. As protein: CASGLGTGGTDTQYF.

V and J are TRBV11-2 and TRBJ2-1; D uncertain. V lost 0 bases and J lost 1, with 10 bases in between. Per germline, CDR1 SGHAT and CDR2 FQNNGV. The CDR3 runs to 16 residues. CDR3 in amino acids: CASSLDHLESYNEQFF. The CDR3 DNA reads as TGTGCCAGCAGCTTAGATCATCTGGAATCCTACAATGAGCAGTTCTTC.

The DNA of the CDR3 is TGTGCCAGCAGGAAGGTCAGCAGCACAGATACGCAGTATTTT. It is translated as CASRKVSSTDTQYF. The chain uses TRBV27 and TRBJ2-3; unclear D gene. Germline assignment: CDR1 MNHEY and CDR2 SMNVEV (reference sequence). The V gene lost 6 bases and the J gene lost 0 bases, with 10 bases spanning the gap. The length of the CDR3 is 14 residues.

The CDR3 reads CAWSPHPSDTQYF. The CDR3, as DNA: TGTGCCTGGAGTCCCCATCCGTCAGATACGCAGTATTTT. V is TRBV30 and J is TRBJ2-3; D call uncertain. CDR1 is GTSNPN and CDR2 is SVGIG in the germline V gene (reference sequence). The CDR3 consists of 13 residues. V lost 2 bases and J lost 4, with 10 bases in between.

This clone came up a few times. This chain joins TRBV6-5 and TRBJ2-2; D gene ambiguous. V was shortened by 2 bases and J by 4 bases, with 5 bases between the two germline ends. From germline, CDR1 is MNHEY and CDR2 SVGAGI. The CDR3 sequence is 13 residues long. The CDR3 DNA reads TGTGCCAGCAGTTACCAAAGCACCGGGGAGCTGTTTTTT. Its protein is CASSYQSTGELFF.

The V and J genes are TRBV11-2 and TRBJ2-3, with 9 positions matching TRBD2. This CDR3 region has 16 residues. Trimming cost V 3 bases and J 0 bases; bases outside gene matches: 4. Looked up from germline, CDR1 is SGHAT and CDR2 is FQNNGV. The CDR3 loop reads CASSLRLAASTDTQYF. The CDR3, as DNA: TGTGCCAGCAGCTTGAGACTAGCGGCAAGCACAGATACGCAGTATTTT.

The chain couples TRBV11-2 to TRBJ2-5, with 13 nucleotides matching TRBD2. Germline CDR1 is SGHAT and CDR2 is FQNNGV. The J segment lost 6 bases and the V segment lost 5 bases, leaving 9 bases of the junction unmatched. This CDR3 comprises 16 residues. The CDR3 DNA sequence: TGTGCCAGCAGCCCCGACAGACTAGCGGGAGGTCAGACCCAGTACTTC. Its protein is CASSPDRLAGGQTQYF. Full variable domain (outside the CDR3, taken from reference TRBV11-2 and TRBJ2-5): EAGVAQSPRYKIIEKRQSVAFWCNPISGHATLYWYQQILGQGPKLLIQFQNNGVVDDSQLPKDRFSAERLKGVDSTLKIQPAKLEDSAVYLCASSPDRLAGGQTQYFGPGTRLLVL.

This chain joins TRBV28 and TRBJ2-7; 10 nucleotides match TRBD2. Germline lookup yields CDR1 MDHEN and CDR2 SYDVKM. CDR3 length equals 18 residues. Trimming took 5 bases from V and 6 from J; bases not matched to a gene: 19. The CDR3 DNA reads TGTGCCAGCAGTACACCAACTACGCTAGCGGGAGCGATCAGCGAGCAGTACTTC. Its protein product is CASSTPTTLAGAISEQYF.

V is TRBV10-1 and J is TRBJ2-1, with a possible D match to TRBD2 (5 bases). The germline V gene encodes CDR1 WNHNN and CDR2 SYGVQD (reference sequence). The CDR3 sequence is 13 residues long. The germline V and J ends were trimmed by 0 bases and 9 bases, with 9 bases remaining between them. CDR3: CASSESGVPEQFF. The CDR3 nucleotides read TGCGCCAGCAGTGAGTCGGGAGTGCCTGAGCAGTTCTTC.

This clone occurred once. The chain joins TRBV10-3 to TRBJ2-3; 8 positions agree with TRBD2. J was trimmed by 5 bases and V by 3 bases; bases with no gene match: 10. The germline V gene encodes CDR1 ENHRY and CDR2 SYGVKD. The CDR3 contains 16 residues. CDR3 sequence (DNA): TGTGCCATCAGTGAAATGGGGGCGGGAGGCCAAGATACGCAGTATTTT. This codes for CAISEMGAGGQDTQYF.

The genes are TRBV5-6 and TRBJ2-3; the match to TRBD2 covers 10 bases. The CDR3 has 19 amino acids. Germline V lookup: CDR1 SGHDT, CDR2 YYEEEE. The J segment lost 2 bases and the V segment lost 3 bases, leaving 15 bases of the junction unmatched. The CDR3 coding sequence is TGTGCCAGCAGCTCGGAAGGGGCTAGCGGGAGCGGTGTCACAGATACGCAGTATTTT. Its translation is CASSSEGASGSGVTDTQYF.

The chain has TRBV5-1 and TRBJ2-5; 12 bases fit TRBD1. CDR1 and CDR2 (germline): SGHRS, YFSETQ. With V trimmed by 4 bases and J by 2 bases, 6 bases remained unmatched. There are 16 residues in the CDR3. The CDR3 loop is CASSPGTGGYQETQYF. The CDR3 nucleotides are TGCGCCAGCAGCCCAGGGACAGGGGGCTATCAAGAGACCCAGTACTTC.

CDR3 residues: CASSPLDRAPSTDTQYF. CDR3 DNA sequence: TGTGCCAGCTCACCTCTCGACAGGGCGCCAAGCACAGATACGCAGTATTTT. The chain is built from TRBV18 and TRBJ2-3; 7 bases agree with TRBD1. The CDR3 covers 17 residues. Germline CDR1 is KGHSH and CDR2 is LQKENI. Trimming cost V 3 bases and J 0 bases; bases outside gene matches: 9.

The V call is TRBV18, the J call TRBJ1-5; no definite D call. CDR3 length: 13 residues. Trimming took 2 bases from V and 6 from J, leaving 8 bases between them. Per germline, CDR1 KGHSH and CDR2 LQKENI. The DNA of the CDR3 is TGTGCCAGCTCACCATTCAATCGTCAGCCCCAGCATTTT. The encoded protein is CASSPFNRQPQHF.

This chain joins TRBV28 and TRBJ2-7; no clear D gene. Germline lookup yields CDR1 MDHEN and CDR2 SYDVKM. Between the trimmed V and J ends, which lost 5 bases and 2 bases, there was a span of 19 bases. This CDR3 spans 16 amino acids. The CDR3 sequence is CASSLIRRSSPYEQYF. The CDR3 DNA reads as TGTGCCAGCAGTCTCATTCGACGGAGTTCACCCTACGAGCAGTACTTC.

The DNA for the CDR3 is TGTGCCAGCAGTCCCCGGTCGGATGGCTACACCTTC. Translated, it gives CASSPRSDGYTF. V is TRBV28 and J is TRBJ1-2; no clear D gene. V lost 5 bases, J lost 6 bases, and 10 bases lay in between. Germline V gene data show CDR1 as MDHEN and CDR2 as SYDVKM. The CDR3 length is 12 residues.

This clone showed up just a few times. The J gene is TRBJ1-1, the V gene TRBV9; 7 bases line up with TRBD1. The CDR3 runs to 14 residues. Looked up from germline, CDR1 is SGDLS and CDR2 is YYNGEE. V lost 0 bases, J lost 6 bases, and 5 bases stayed unmatched. DNA of the CDR3: TGTGCCAGCAGCGTAGGGTCGACAGGGCCTGAAGCTTTCTTT. Translating it yields CASSVGSTGPEAFF.

V is TRBV28 and J is TRBJ2-3; TRBD2 might be the D (6 bases). The germline V gene encodes CDR1 MDHEN and CDR2 SYDVKM. The CDR3 length is 16 residues. Trimming stripped 5 bases from V and 1 base from J, with 16 bases between. CDR3 region: CASSHPTRDGTDTQYF. CDR3 nucleotide sequence: TGTGCCAGCAGTCACCCGACTAGGGATGGCACAGATACGCAGTATTTT.

This clone showed up just a few times. The chain is built from TRBV12-2 and TRBJ2-2; the table gives TRBD2 as D, unverified against the DNA. TRBV12-2 is marked as a pseudogene. The CDR3 runs 18 residues. CDR3 protein: CASRLVVAGARNTGELFF. CDR3 DNA: TGTGCAAGTCGCTTAGTTGTAGCGGGAGCGAGGAACACCGGGGAGCTGTTTTTT.

The genes are TRBV5-1 and TRBJ1-2; D not certain. This CDR3 has 15 residues. The V gene's germline CDR1 is SGHRS and CDR2 YFSETQ. V gave up 0 bases and J gave up 2 bases, with 11 bases separating them. CDR3 loop: CASSLDPGANYGYTF. The DNA of the CDR3 is TGCGCCAGCAGCTTGGACCCGGGAGCGAACTATGGCTACACCTTC.

V is TRBV14 and J is TRBJ1-2; TRBD1 matches 8 bases. With 3 bases clipped from V and 13 bases from J, the junction kept 13 bases outside the gene matches. CDR1 is SGHDN and CDR2 is FVKESK in the germline V gene. The CDR3 totals 14 residues. This CDR3 is CASSQRGDRSSGTF. The DNA of the CDR3 is TGTGCCAGCAGCCAGAGGGGGGACAGGAGCTCAGGCACCTTC.

The rearrangement links TRBV7-2 to TRBJ2-7; no clear D gene. The CDR3 loop spans 12 amino acids. V was trimmed by 5 bases and J by 5 bases, leaving 10 bases between them. Per the germline V gene, CDR1 is SGHTA and CDR2 is FQGNSA. The CDR3 nucleotides are TGTGCCAGCAGCCCCGTCCGGAACGAGCAGTACTTC. It translates to CASSPVRNEQYF. The full variable domain, its missing parts supplied by reference TRBV7-2 and TRBJ2-7, is GAGVSQSPSNKVTEKGKDVELRCDPISGHTALYWYRQSLGQGLEFLIYFQGNSAPDKSGLPSDRFSAERTGGSVSTLTIQRTQQEDSAVYLCASSPVRNEQYFGPGTRLTVT.

The chain combines TRBV15 with TRBJ1-4; 9 positions match TRBD1. The J segment lost 10 bases and the V segment lost 4 bases, leaving 10 bases of the junction unmatched. Germline V CDR1 and CDR2: LNHNV, YYDKDF (reference sequence). This CDR3 is 15 amino acids long. The CDR3 region is CATSTPGQGLGKLFF. DNA for the CDR3: TGTGCCACCAGCACACCGGGACAGGGCTTAGGAAAACTGTTTTTT.